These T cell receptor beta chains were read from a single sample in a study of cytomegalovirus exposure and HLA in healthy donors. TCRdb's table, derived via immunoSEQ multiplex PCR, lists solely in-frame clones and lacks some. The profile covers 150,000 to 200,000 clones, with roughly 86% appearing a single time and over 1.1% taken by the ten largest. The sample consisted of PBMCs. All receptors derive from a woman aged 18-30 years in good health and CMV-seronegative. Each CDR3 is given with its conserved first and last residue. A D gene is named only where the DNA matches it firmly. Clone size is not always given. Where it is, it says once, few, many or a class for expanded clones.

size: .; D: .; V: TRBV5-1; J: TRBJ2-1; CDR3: CASSLLGAQSSYNEQFF; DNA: TGCGCCAGCAGCTTGTTGGGCGCCCAGAGCTCCTACAATGAGCAGTTCTTC
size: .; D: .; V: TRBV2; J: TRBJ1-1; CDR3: CASQRRGAEAFF; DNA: TGTGCCAGCCAGAGGCGGGGGGCTGAAGCTTTCTTT
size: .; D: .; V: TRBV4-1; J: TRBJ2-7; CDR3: CASSQEDSVRIEQYF; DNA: TGCGCCAGCAGCCAAGAGGACAGCGTACGAATCGAGCAGTACTTC
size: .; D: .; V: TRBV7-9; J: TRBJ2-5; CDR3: CASSPLATIYQETQYF; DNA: TGTGCCAGCAGCCCATTAGCGACTATTTACCAAGAGACCCAGTACTTC
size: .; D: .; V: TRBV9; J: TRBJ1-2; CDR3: CASSLSRENYGYTF; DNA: TGTGCCAGCAGCCTTAGCAGGGAAAACTATGGCTACACCTTC
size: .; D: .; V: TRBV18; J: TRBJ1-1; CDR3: CASSLDLGLNTEAFF; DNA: TGTGCCAGCTCCTTGGATCTCGGGTTGAACACTGAAGCTTTCTTT
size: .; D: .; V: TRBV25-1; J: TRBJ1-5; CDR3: CASSETGRNQPQHF; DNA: TGTGCCAGCAGTGAGACAGGAAGGAATCAGCCCCAGCATTTT
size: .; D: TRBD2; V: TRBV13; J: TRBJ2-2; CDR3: CASSLLELAGRRPATGELFF; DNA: TGTGCCAGCAGCTTATTGGAGCTAGCGGGAAGGCGACCAGCCACCGGGGAGCTGTTTTTT
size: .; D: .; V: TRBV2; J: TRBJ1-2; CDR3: CASSQDSHYGYTF; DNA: TGTGCCAGCAGTCAGGACAGCCACTATGGCTACACCTTC
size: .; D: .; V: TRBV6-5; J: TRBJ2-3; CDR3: CASSYQPDRFADTQYF; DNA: TGTGCCAGCAGTTACCAGCCTGACAGGTTTGCGGATACGCAGTATTTT
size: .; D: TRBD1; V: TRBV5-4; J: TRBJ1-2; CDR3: CASSLWSRTGGYGYTF; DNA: TGTGCCAGCAGCTTATGGTCAAGGACAGGGGGCTATGGCTACACCTTC
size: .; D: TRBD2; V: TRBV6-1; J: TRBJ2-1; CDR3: CASTTSGSRNEQFF; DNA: TGTGCCAGCACTACTAGCGGGAGTCGCAATGAGCAGTTCTTC
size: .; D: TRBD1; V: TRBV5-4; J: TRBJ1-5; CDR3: CASSKGTDQPQHF; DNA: TGTGCCAGCAGCAAAGGGACAGATCAGCCCCAGCATTTT
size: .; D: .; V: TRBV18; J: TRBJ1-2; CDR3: CASSPGADLRGYTF; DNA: TGTGCCAGCTCACCAGGGGCAGACTTGCGGGGCTACACCTTC
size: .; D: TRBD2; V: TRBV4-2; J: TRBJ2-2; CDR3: CASSQETSGNTGELFF; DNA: TGTGCCAGCAGCCAAGAAACTAGCGGTAACACCGGGGAGCTGTTTTTT
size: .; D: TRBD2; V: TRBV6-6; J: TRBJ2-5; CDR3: CASSYTSGGQETQYF; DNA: TGTGCCAGCAGTTACACCTCGGGGGGGCAAGAGACCCAGTACTTC
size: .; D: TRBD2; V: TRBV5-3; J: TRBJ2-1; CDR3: CARSQTGTSGNNEQFF; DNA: TGTGCCAGAAGTCAGACCGGGACTAGCGGGAATAATGAGCAGTTCTTC
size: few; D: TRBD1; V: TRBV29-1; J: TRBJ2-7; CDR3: CSVSGTGGYEQYF; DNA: TGCAGCGTGTCCGGGACAGGGGGCTACGAGCAGTACTTC
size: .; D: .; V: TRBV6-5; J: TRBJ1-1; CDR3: CASINSFSNTEAFF; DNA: TGTGCCAGCATTAACTCTTTTTCAAACACTGAAGCTTTCTTT
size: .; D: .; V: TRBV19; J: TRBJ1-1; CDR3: CASSRRGGYMNTEAFF; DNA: TGTGCCAGTAGCCGCCGGGGGGGATACATGAACACTGAAGCTTTCTTT
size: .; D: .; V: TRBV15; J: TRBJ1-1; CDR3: CATSIEANTEAFF; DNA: TGTGCCACCAGCATCGAAGCTAACACTGAAGCTTTCTTT